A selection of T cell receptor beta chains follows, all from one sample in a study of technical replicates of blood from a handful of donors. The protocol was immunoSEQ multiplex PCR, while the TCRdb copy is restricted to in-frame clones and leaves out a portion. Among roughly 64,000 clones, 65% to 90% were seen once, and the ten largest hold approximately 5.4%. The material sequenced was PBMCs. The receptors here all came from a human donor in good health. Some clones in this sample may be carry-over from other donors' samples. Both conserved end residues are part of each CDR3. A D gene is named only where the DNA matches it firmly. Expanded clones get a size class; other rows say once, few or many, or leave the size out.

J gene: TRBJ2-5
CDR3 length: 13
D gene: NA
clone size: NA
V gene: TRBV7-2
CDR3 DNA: TGTGCCAGCAGCTTAGGACGGGGGGAGACCCAGTACTTC
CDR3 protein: CASSLGRGETQYF

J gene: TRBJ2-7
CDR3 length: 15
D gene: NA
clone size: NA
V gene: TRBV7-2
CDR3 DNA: TGTGCCAGCAGCTTAGGCTCAGGGCCCACCTACGAGCAGTACTTC
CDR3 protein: CASSLGSGPTYEQYF

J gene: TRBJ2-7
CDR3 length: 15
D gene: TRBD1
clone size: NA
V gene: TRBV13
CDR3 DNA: TGTGCCAGCAGCTCTCGGACAGGAGGTCTCTACGAGCAGTACTTC
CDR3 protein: CASSSRTGGLYEQYF

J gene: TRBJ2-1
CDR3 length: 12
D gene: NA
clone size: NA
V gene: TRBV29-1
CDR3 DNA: TGCAGCGTTGACAGGGCTGGGAATGAGCAGTTCTTC
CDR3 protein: CSVDRAGNEQFF

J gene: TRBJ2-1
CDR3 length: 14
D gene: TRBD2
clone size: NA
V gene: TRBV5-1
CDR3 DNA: TGCGCCAGCAGCTTGCCGGGGGGGAGTGATGAGCAGTTCTTC
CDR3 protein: CASSLPGGSDEQFF

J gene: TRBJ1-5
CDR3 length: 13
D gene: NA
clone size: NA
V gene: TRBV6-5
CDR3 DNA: TGTGCCAGCAGTTACTCGGAGTATCAGCCCCAGCATTTT
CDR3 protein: CASSYSEYQPQHF

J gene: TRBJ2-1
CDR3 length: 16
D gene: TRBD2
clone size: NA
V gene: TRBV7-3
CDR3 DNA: TGTGCCAGCAGCTTAAGGTGGGGAGGGGAGTACAATGAGCAGTTCTTC
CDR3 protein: CASSLRWGGEYNEQFF

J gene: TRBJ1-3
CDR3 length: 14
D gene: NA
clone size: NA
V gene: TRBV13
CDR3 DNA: TGTGCCAGCAGCGCGGGACTGGCTGGAAACACCATATATTTT
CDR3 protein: CASSAGLAGNTIYF

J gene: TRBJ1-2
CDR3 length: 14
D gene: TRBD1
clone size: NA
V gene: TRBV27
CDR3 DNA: TGTGCCAGCAGTTTAGGGGGACAGGGGGGTGGCTACACCTTC
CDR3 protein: CASSLGGQGGGYTF

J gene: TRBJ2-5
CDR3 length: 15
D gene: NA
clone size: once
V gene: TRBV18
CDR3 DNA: TGTGCCAGCTCACCGCGGACTGGGCCCCAAGAGACCCAGTACTTC
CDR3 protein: CASSPRTGPQETQYF

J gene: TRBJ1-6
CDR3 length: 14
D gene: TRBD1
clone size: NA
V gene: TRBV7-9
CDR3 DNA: TGTGCCATAGGTTCCGGGACAGGGGCCCGACCCCTCCACTTT
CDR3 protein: CAIGSGTGARPLHF

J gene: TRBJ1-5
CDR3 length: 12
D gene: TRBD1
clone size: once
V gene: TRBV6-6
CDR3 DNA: TGTGCCACGAGATCCCGGGACAGCTTCGAGCATTTT
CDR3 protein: CATRSRDSFEHF

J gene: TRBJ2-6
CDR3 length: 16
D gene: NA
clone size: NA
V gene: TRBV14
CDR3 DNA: TGTGCCAGCAGCCAAGAACATAACTCTGGGGCCAACGTCCTGACTTTC
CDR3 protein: CASSQEHNSGANVLTF

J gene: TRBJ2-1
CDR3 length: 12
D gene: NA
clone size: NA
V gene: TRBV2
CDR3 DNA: TGTGCCAGCAGGCGGGACGGTTCTTCGTCGCTCTTC
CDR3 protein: CASRRDGSSSLF

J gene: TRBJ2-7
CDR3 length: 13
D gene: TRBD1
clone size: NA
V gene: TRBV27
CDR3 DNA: TGTGCCAGCAAACGGGACAGTAACTACGAGCAGTACTTC
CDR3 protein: CASKRDSNYEQYF

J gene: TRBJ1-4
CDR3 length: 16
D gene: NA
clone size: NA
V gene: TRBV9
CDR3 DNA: TGTGCCAGCAGCGTAGGAGTGGGGGGGGCTAATGAAAAACTGTTTTTT
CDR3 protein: CASSVGVGGANEKLFF

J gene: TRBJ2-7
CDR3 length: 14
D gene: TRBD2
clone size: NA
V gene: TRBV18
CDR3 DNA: TGTGCCAGCTCAGCAACTAGCGGGAGCTACGAGCAGTACTTC
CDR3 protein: CASSATSGSYEQYF

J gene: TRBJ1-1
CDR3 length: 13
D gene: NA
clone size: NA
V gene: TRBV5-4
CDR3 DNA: TGTGCCAGCAGTCCCGACAGTAACACTGAAGCTTTCTTT
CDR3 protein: CASSPDSNTEAFF

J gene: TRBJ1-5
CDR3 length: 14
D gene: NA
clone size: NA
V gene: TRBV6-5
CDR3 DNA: TGTGCCAGCAGTTACTCCCAATCCGGTCAGCCCCAGCATTTT
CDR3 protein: CASSYSQSGQPQHF

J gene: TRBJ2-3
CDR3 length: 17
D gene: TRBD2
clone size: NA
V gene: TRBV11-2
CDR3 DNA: TGTGCCAGCAGCTCAGGGATGGGACTAGTCCTTTCGGATACGCAGTATTTT
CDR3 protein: CASSSGMGLVLSDTQYF

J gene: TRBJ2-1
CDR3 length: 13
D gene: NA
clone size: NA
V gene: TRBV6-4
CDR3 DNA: TGTGCCAGCAGTGAGGGCAACCACAATGAGCAGTTCTTC
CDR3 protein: CASSEGNHNEQFF

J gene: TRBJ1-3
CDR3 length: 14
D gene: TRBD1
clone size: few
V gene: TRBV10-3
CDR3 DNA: TGTGCCATCAGTGTTGCAGGGGGCGGAAACACCATATATTTT
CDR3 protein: CAISVAGGGNTIYF

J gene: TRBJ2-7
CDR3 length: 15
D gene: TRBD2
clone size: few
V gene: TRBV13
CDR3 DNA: TGTGCCAGCAGCTTATGGGGTAGCGGGGGGGCCGAGCAGTACTTC
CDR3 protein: CASSLWGSGGAEQYF

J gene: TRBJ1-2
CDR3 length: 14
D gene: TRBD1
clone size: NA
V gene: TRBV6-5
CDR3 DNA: TGTGCCAGCAGTTACTCGGCAGGGGGCGCCGGCTACACCTTC
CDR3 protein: CASSYSAGGAGYTF

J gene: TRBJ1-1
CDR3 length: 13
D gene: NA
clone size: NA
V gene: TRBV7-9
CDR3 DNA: TGTGCCAGCAGCTTTAAGGTTCGGGGTTTAGCTTTCTTT
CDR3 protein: CASSFKVRGLAFF

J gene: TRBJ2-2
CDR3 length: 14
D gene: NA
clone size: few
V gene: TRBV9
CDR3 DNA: TGTGCCAGCAGCGTGGGCCTTGGCACCGGGGAGCTGTTTTTT
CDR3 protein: CASSVGLGTGELFF

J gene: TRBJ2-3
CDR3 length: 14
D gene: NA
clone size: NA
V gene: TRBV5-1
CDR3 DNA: TGCGCCAGCAGCCAAAAACTAGGCACAGATACGCAGTATTTT
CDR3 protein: CASSQKLGTDTQYF

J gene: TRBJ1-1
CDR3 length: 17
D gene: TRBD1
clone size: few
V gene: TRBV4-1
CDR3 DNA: TGCGCCAGCAGCCAAGATCCGGGACAGACCATGAACACTGAAGCTTTCTTT
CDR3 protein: CASSQDPGQTMNTEAFF

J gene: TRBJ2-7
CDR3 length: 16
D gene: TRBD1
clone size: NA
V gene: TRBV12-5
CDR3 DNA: TGTGCTAGTGGTTTGGACCGGACAGGGGTGACCTACGAGCAGTACTTC
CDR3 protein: CASGLDRTGVTYEQYF

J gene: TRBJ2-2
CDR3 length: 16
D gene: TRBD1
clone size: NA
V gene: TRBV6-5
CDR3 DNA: TGTGCCAGCAGTTCCAAACAGGGGGCGCGAACCGGGGAGCTGTTTTTT
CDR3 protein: CASSSKQGARTGELFF

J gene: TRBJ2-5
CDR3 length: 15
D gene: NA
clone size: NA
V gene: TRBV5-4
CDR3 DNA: TGTGCCAGCTCCCCGGCTGGGGGCCAGAAAGAGACCCAGTACTTC
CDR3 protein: CASSPAGGQKETQYF

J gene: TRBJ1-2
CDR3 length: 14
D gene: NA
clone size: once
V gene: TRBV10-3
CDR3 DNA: TGTGCCATCAGTGATAGTCGAAACAGCTATGGCTACACCTTC
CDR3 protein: CAISDSRNSYGYTF

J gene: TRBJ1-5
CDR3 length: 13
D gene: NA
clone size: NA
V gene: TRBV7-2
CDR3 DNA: TGTGCCAGCAGCTTAGAGGGAGGTCAGCCCCAGCATTTT
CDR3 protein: CASSLEGGQPQHF

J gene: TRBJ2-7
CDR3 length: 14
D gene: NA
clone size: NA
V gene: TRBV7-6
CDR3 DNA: TGTGCCAGCAGCTCCGACCCCATGGGGGCCGAGCAGTACTTC
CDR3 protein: CASSSDPMGAEQYF

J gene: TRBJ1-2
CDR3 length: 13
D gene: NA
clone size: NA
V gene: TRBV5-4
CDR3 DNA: TGTGCCAGCAGCTTCGTTCAGGGAGGCGGCTACACCTTC
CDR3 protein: CASSFVQGGGYTF

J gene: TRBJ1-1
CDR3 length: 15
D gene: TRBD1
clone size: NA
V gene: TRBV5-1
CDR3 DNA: TGCGCCAGCAGCGGACGGACAGGGGGGGACACTGAAGCTTTCTTT
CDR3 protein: CASSGRTGGDTEAFF

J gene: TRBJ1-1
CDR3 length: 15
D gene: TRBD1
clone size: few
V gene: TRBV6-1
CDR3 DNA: TGTGCCAGCAGGCCGAGGGGGCAGGCGAGCACTGAAGCTTTCTTT
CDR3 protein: CASRPRGQASTEAFF

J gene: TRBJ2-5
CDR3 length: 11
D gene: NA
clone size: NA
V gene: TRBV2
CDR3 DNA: TGTGCCAGCAAAGTCGGGGAGACCCAGTACTTC
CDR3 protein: CASKVGETQYF

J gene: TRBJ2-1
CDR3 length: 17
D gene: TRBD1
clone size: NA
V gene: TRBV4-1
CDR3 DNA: TGCGCCAGCAGCCAAGGGCTGGACAGGGGGAAGAGAAATGAGCAGTTCTTC
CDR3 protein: CASSQGLDRGKRNEQFF

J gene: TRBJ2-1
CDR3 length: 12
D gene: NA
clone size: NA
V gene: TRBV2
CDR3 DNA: TGTGCCAGCAGCGCCACGGGAGATGAGCAGTTCTTC
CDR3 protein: CASSATGDEQFF

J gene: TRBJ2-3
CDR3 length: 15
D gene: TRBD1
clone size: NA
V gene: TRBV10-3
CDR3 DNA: TGTGCCATCAGCCCCGGGACAGGGGGCGCAGATACGCAGTATTTT
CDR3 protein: CAISPGTGGADTQYF

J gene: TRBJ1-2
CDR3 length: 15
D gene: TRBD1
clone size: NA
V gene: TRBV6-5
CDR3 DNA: TGTGCCAGCAGACCCGGGACAGGGGGGGACTATGGCTACACCTTC
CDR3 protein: CASRPGTGGDYGYTF

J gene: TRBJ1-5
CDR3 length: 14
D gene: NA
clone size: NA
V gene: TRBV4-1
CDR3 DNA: TGCGCCAGCAGCCCCACAGGAGCAGTTCAGCCCCAGCATTTT
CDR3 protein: CASSPTGAVQPQHF

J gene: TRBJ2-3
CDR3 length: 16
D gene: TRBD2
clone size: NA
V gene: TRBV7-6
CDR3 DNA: TGTGCCAGCAGCTTAGGTGGCGGGAGGCTCGGGGATACGCAGTATTTT
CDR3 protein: CASSLGGGRLGDTQYF

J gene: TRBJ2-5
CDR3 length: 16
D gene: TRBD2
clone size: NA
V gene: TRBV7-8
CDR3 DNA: TGTGCCAGCAGCTTAGCGCTAGCGGGGACGAGAGAGACCCAGTACTTC
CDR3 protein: CASSLALAGTRETQYF

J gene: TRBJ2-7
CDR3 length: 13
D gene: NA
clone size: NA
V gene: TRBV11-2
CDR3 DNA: TGTGCCAGCAGCTTTGGCATGTCCTACGAGCAGTACTTC
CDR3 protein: CASSFGMSYEQYF

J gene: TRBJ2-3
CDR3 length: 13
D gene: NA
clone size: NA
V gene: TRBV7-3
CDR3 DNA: TGTGCCAGCAGCTTCCAGGGGTCAGATACGCAGTATTTT
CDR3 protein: CASSFQGSDTQYF

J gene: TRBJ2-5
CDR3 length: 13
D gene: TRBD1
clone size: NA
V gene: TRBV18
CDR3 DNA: TGTGCCAGCTCACCACGACAGGGAGAGACCCAGTACTTC
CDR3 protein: CASSPRQGETQYF

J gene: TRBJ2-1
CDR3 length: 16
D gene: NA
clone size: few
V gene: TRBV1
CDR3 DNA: TGCACCAGCAGCCTACCCGGGACTAGCGCGTACAATGAGCAGTTCTTC
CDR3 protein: CTSSLPGTSAYNEQFF

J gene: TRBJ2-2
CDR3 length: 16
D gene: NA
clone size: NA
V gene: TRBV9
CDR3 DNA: TGTGCCAGCAGCCCGATAGGGACACCGAACACCGGGGAGCTGTTTTTT
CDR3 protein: CASSPIGTPNTGELFF

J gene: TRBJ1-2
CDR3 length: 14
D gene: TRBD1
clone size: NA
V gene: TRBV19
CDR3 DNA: TGTGCCTCCGGGACAGGGCCCCCTGGCTATGGCTACACCTTC
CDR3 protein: CASGTGPPGYGYTF

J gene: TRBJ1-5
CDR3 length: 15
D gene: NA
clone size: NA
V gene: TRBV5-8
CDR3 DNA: TGTGCCAGCAGCTTGGTTGGCAGGGCCTCTCAGCCCCAGCATTTT
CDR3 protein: CASSLVGRASQPQHF

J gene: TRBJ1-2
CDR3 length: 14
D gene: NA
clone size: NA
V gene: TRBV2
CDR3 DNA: TGTGCCAGCAGGGGGCAGGGGTGGAACTATGGCTACACCTTC
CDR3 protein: CASRGQGWNYGYTF

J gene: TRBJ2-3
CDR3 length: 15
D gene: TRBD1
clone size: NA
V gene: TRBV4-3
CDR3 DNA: TGCGCCAGCAGCTCCCGGACAGGGTGGTCAGATACGCAGTATTTT
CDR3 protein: CASSSRTGWSDTQYF

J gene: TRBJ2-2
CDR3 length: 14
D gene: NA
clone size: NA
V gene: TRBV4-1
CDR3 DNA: TGCGCCAGCAGCCAAGAGGCAGGTGTCGGGGAGCTGTTTTTT
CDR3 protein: CASSQEAGVGELFF

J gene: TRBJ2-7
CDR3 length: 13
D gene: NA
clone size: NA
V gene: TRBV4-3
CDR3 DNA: TGCGCCAGCAGCCAAGACAGGTCCTACGAGCAGTACTTC
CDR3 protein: CASSQDRSYEQYF